This TCR beta chain was captured in a study of early T cells in non-severe SARS-CoV-2 infection. Study overall: The sequenced material was bulk RNA from unsorted whole blood, and its chains were unpaired.

Study-wide results and limits: CD4 and private specificities were missed by VDJdb matching, which favored anti-spike CD8 responses.

The sample holds a few counts of this clonotype. What it recognizes is unknown. Individual cDNA molecules were tagged with unique molecular identifiers. TCRdb itself ran the 5' RACE reads through MiXCR, one entry per CDR3 protein. The sample lists around 40,000 distinct CDR3 sequences, 11% occurring once. The J segment lost 2 bases and the V segment lost 4 bases, leaving 11 bases of the junction unmatched. The CDR3 spans 18 residues. Per the germline V gene, CDR1 is SGHVS and CDR2 is FNYEAQ. The TCR originated in an adult who was a healthcare worker with PCR-confirmed SARS-CoV-2 infection or an uninfected control (not recorded which). Sequences were obtained from whole blood. This chain uses TRBV7-6 with TRBJ2-1; 10 bases are shared with TRBD1. CDR3 coding DNA: TGTGCCAGCAGCTCTAGAAAGGACAGGGGGTTCCCCTACAATGAGCAGTTCTTC. Its protein is CASSSRKDRGFPYNEQFF.